The clone carrying this TCR beta chain came up once. Its antigen is undetermined. These data are taken from a study of CD8 T cells in Susac syndrome. The overall study: Active disease was present in six of the sequenced Susac syndrome patients, and remission in eight or nine. Study-level results: Clonal expansion was not observed in the Susac syndrome CD4+ T cell repertoires.

Sequencing of TCR beta drew on CD8+ and CD4+ T cells from blood. All included Susac syndrome patients satisfied recently defined diagnostic criteria for definite or probable disease. CDR3 length: 13 amino acids. The V and J ends lost 2 bases and 0 bases respectively, with 7 bases between them. CDR1 is SQVTM, CDR2 ANQGSEA, per germline. RNA totalling about 0.5 to 1 ug underwent reverse transcription with random hexamers. MiXCR, applied by TCRdb to the immunoSEQ multiplex PCR reads, yields one record per CDR3 protein. The repertoire holds under 200,000 distinct CDR3 sequences, roughly 90% seen once, with about 0.1% in the top ten.

This sequence was found in a human donor with Susac syndrome. This chain uses TRBV29-1 with TRBJ1-1; D is undetermined. Input material: CD4+ T cells from PBMCs. This CDR3 reads CSVELVLNTEAFF. Written as DNA, the CDR3 is TGCAGCGTTGAATTGGTCTTGAACACTGAAGCTTTCTTT.